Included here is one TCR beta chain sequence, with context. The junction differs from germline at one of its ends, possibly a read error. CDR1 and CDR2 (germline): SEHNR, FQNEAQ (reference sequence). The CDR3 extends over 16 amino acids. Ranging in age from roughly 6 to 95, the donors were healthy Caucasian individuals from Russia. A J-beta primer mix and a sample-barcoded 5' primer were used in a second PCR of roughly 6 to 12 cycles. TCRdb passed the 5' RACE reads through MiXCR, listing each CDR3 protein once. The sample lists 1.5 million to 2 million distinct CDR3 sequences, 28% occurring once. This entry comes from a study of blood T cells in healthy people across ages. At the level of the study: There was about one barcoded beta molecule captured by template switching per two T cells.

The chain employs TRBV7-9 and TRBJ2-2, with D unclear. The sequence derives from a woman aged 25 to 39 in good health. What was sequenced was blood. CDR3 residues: CASSLPARLNTRELFF. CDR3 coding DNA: TGTGCCAGCAGCTTACCCGCTAGACTGAACACCAGGGAGCTGTTTTTT.